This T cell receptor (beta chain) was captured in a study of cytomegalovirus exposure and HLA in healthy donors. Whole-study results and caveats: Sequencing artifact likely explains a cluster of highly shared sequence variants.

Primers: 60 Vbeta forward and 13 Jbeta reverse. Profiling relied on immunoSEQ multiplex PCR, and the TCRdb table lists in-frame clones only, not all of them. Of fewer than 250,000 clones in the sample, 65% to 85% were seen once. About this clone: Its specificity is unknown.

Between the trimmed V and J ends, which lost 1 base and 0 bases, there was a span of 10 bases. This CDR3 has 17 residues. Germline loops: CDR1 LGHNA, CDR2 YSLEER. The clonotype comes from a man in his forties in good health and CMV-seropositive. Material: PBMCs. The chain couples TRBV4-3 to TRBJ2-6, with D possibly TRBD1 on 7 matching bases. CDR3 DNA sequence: TGCGCCAGCAGCCAAGGCAGGGGGGTCTCTGGGGCCAACGTCCTGACTTTC. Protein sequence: CASSQGRGVSGANVLTF.